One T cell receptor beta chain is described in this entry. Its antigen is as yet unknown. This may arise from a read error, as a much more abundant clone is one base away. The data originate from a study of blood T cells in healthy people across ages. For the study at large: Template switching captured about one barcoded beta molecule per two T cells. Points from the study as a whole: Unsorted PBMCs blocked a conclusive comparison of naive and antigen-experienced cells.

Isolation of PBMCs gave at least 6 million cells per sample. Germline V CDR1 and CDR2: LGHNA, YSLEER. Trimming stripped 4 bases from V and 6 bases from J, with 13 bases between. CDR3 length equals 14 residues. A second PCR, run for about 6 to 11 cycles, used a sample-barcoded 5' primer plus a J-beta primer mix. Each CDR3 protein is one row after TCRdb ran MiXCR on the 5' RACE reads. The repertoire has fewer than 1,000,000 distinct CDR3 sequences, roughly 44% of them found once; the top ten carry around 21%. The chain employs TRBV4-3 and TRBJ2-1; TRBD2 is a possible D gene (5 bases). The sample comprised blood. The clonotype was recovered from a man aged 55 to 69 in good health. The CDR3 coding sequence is TGCGCCAGCAGCCCTCGACGGGGTATCAATGAGCAGTTCTTC. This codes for CASSPRRGINEQFF.